This is a list of T cell receptor beta chains from one sample in a study of tumor-infiltrating lymphocytes in primary liver carcinoma. TCRdb re-analysed the multiplex PCR reads in MiXCR, keeping a single row per CDR3 protein. The table shows around 40,000 distinct CDR3 sequences, with around 66% occurring only once. The sequencing input was liver tumor tissue from sampling region 2. The receptors shown here come from a man aged 40-50 years with primary liver carcinoma and hepatitis B virus infection. CDR3s include the opening cysteine and the closing phenylalanine or tryptophan. The D gene is left open where the match is weak. Clone sizes are given selectively: once, few, many, or a class where the clone is expanded.

D: TRBD2; size: -; J: TRBJ2-1; V: TRBV29-1; DNA: TGCAGGGGGCAAGGACTAGCGGGAATAGGTGTGCAGTTCTTC; CDR3: CRGQGLAGIGVQFF
D: -; size: many; J: TRBJ2-2; V: TRBV19; DNA: TGTGCCAGTAGAGAGGGCCTGGGCGGGGAGCTGTTTTTT; CDR3: CASREGLGGELFF
D: -; size: many; J: TRBJ2-1; V: TRBV9; DNA: TGTGCCAGCAGCGTAGCCGAGTACAATGAGCAGTTCTTC; CDR3: CASSVAEYNEQFF
D: TRBD2; size: -; J: TRBJ2-7; V: TRBV28; DNA: TGTGCCAGTAGTCGGAGGGGACTACATTACGGGCAGTACTTC; CDR3: CASSRRGLHYGQYF
D: -; size: -; J: TRBJ1-1; V: TRBV29-1; DNA: TGCAGCGTTGCCTCGGGATGGGGAACGAACATTGAACCTTTCTTT; CDR3: CSVASGWGTNIEPFF
D: -; size: -; J: TRBJ2-6; V: TRBV6-1; DNA: TGTGCCAGCAGTATCAGACAGGTGCGATTCTCTGGGGCTAACGTCCTGACTTTC; CDR3: CASSIRQVRFSGANVLTF
D: -; size: -; J: TRBJ1-2; V: TRBV6-5; DNA: TGTGCCAGCAGTCCACGGGGGTCATCTAACTATGACTACACCTTC; CDR3: CASSPRGSSNYDYTF
D: -; size: once; J: TRBJ1-4; V: TRBV5-6; DNA: TGTGTCAGCAGCTTCGTAGGCGTCGGGCACGAAAAACTGTTTTTT; CDR3: CVSSFVGVGHEKLFF
D: -; size: -; J: TRBJ1-1; V: TRBV29-1; DNA: TGCAGCGTTGATTCGGAAGGGAGTTATACTAAAGCTTTCTTT; CDR3: CSVDSEGSYTKAFF
D: -; size: -; J: TRBJ2-1; V: TRBV6-1; DNA: TGTGCTAGCACCCTAGGCTGGGGAGCCTACAAAGAGCAGTTCTTC; CDR3: CASTLGWGAYKEQFF
D: TRBD2; size: -; J: TRBJ2-1; V: TRBV5-1; DNA: TGCGCCAACAGCTTGGGACTTGCGGGAGAGGAGTTCTTC; CDR3: CANSLGLAGEEFF
D: -; size: -; J: TRBJ2-4; V: TRBV11-2; DNA: TGTGCCAGCACTACTTCGCTGGTAGCCAAAAACATTCAGTACTTC; CDR3: CASTTSLVAKNIQYF
D: TRBD2; size: -; J: TRBJ2-1; V: TRBV14; DNA: TGTGCGAGCAGCCAAGATCTCTGGACTAGCGGGAGAAATGAGCAGTTCTTC; CDR3: CASSQDLWTSGRNEQFF
D: -; size: medium-sized; J: TRBJ2-1; V: TRBV11-2; DNA: TGTGCCAGCAGCTTAGATCTGGGGACCTACAATGAGCAGTTCTTC; CDR3: CASSLDLGTYNEQFF
D: TRBD1; size: -; J: TRBJ1-2; V: TRBV5-1; DNA: TGCGTCAGCACCACCGGGGACAGCTATGGCTACACCTTC; CDR3: CVSTTGDSYGYTF
D: -; size: many; J: TRBJ1-2; V: TRBV9; DNA: TGTGCCAGCAGCGCGGACAGCCTCTATGGCTACACCTTC; CDR3: CASSADSLYGYTF
D: TRBD2; size: few; J: TRBJ2-1; V: TRBV5-1; DNA: TGCGCGAGCAGCTACGGAGGAAGCGGGATTCGTGTTAATGAGCAGTTCTTC; CDR3: CASSYGGSGIRVNEQFF
D: -; size: -; J: TRBJ1-2; V: TRBV7-8; DNA: TGTGCCAGCAGCTTAGCTGGCCAACAGGGAGGCTATGGCTACACCTTC; CDR3: CASSLAGQQGGYGYTF
D: -; size: -; J: TRBJ2-7; V: TRBV29-1; DNA: TGCAGCGTTAGAGACGCGGGTAACGGGCAGTATTTC; CDR3: CSVRDAGNGQYF
D: -; size: many; J: TRBJ1-5; V: TRBV5-8; DNA: TGTGCCAGCAGCTGGGTCGAAAGGCCCCAGCATTTT; CDR3: CASSWVERPQHF
D: -; size: once; J: TRBJ2-5; V: TRBV4-1; DNA: TGCGCCAGCAGCCCAGTGTACCAAGAAACCCAGTACTTC; CDR3: CASSPVYQETQYF
D: -; size: -; J: TRBJ2-7; V: TRBV11-2; DNA: TGTGCCAGCAGCTCTAACAAGAGCTCCTGCGAGCAGTACTTC; CDR3: CASSSNKSSCEQYF
D: TRBD1; size: few; J: TRBJ1-4; V: TRBV19; DNA: TGTGCCAGTAGCGACGGGGGACAGCTTAGCGAAAAACTGTTTTTT; CDR3: CASSDGGQLSEKLFF
D: -; size: -; J: TRBJ2-2; V: TRBV6-2/TRBV6-3; DNA: TGTGTAAGCAGTTCCCCAGCGGAGGGCGGCGGGGAGCTGTTTTTT; CDR3: CVSSSPAEGGGELFF
D: TRBD2; size: -; J: TRBJ2-3; V: TRBV11-3; DNA: TGTACCAGCAGCCTTGGGACTAGCGGGAATCTAACAGATACGCAGTATTTT; CDR3: CTSSLGTSGNLTDTQYF
D: -; size: many; J: TRBJ2-3; V: TRBV28; DNA: TGTGCCAGCAGTTTAACGACCGTGGGAATTAGCACAGATACGCAGTATTTT; CDR3: CASSLTTVGISTDTQYF
D: -; size: -; J: TRBJ2-1; V: TRBV30; DNA: TGTGCCTGGACCCTGTCAGGGGAGTACAATGAACAGTTCTTC; CDR3: CAWTLSGEYNEQFF
D: TRBD2; size: few; J: TRBJ2-5; V: TRBV11-2; DNA: TGTGTCAGCAGCTTGGGACGGACTAGCCGAGAGACCCAGTACTTC; CDR3: CVSSLGRTSRETQYF
D: -; size: -; J: TRBJ1-5; V: TRBV12-3/TRBV12-4; DNA: TGTGCCTGCACGAGGGGCACCGCAATAGATCAGCCCAAGCATTTT; CDR3: CACTRGTAIDQPKHF
D: -; size: once; J: TRBJ2-3; V: TRBV6-1; DNA: TGTGCCAGCAGTTCCAGGGGTACTAGGGCCGATACGCAGTATTTT; CDR3: CASSSRGTRADTQYF
D: -; size: -; J: TRBJ1-2; V: TRBV6-5; DNA: TGTGCCAACAGTTCCGGGGTCGGGGTCGTCAATTATGGCTACAGCTTC; CDR3: CANSSGVGVVNYGYSF
D: -; size: -; J: TRBJ2-3; V: TRBV29-1; DNA: TGCAGTGTTGTTAGTGGGGGCCCCACTGGGGCGCAGTATTTT; CDR3: CSVVSGGPTGAQYF
D: -; size: -; J: TRBJ2-3; V: TRBV29-1; DNA: TGTAGCGTTCTGGACCTCCGCACAGATACGCAGTATTTT; CDR3: CSVLDLRTDTQYF
D: TRBD2; size: once; J: TRBJ2-5; V: TRBV11-2; DNA: TGTGTCAGCAGCTTAAGCGGGGAACAAGAGACCCAGTACTTC; CDR3: CVSSLSGEQETQYF
D: -; size: -; J: TRBJ2-3; V: TRBV5-8; DNA: TGTGCCAGAAGCGCTCCGGGTATAGATACGCAGTATTTT; CDR3: CARSAPGIDTQYF
D: TRBD2; size: -; J: TRBJ2-1; V: TRBV5-1; DNA: TGCGCCAGCAGCTTGACTTTAGCGGGAGGCGACAATGATCAGTTCTTC; CDR3: CASSLTLAGGDNDQFF
D: TRBD1; size: -; J: TRBJ2-5; V: TRBV9; DNA: TGTGCCAGCAGCCCCACAGGGGCCACCCAGTACTTC; CDR3: CASSPTGATQYF
D: -; size: once; J: TRBJ1-3; V: TRBV12-3/TRBV12-4; DNA: TGTGTCAGCAATCCCAGGAACACCATATATTTT; CDR3: CVSNPRNTIYF
D: -; size: -; J: TRBJ1-1; V: TRBV6-5; DNA: TGTGCCAGCCTAAAGAGTACTGAAGCTTCCTTT; CDR3: CASLKSTEASF
D: -; size: once; J: TRBJ1-5; V: TRBV6-1; DNA: TGTGTCAGCAGCGATCCGGGACTGGGGAATCAGCCCCAGCATTTT; CDR3: CVSSDPGLGNQPQHF
D: -; size: -; J: TRBJ2-7; V: TRBV7-9; DNA: TGTGCCAGCAGCTGGGCAGGGGTCGAGCAGTACTTC; CDR3: CASSWAGVEQYF
D: -; size: -; J: TRBJ2-4; V: TRBV29-1; DNA: TGCAGCTGCGCAAGAGCCAAAAACATTCAGTACTTC; CDR3: CSCARAKNIQYF
D: TRBD1; size: -; J: TRBJ1-6; V: TRBV4-3; DNA: TGCGCCAGCAGCCAAGATCTCCAAGGACAGGGGTCGTCCTATGATTCACCCCCCCACTTT; CDR3: CASSQDLQGQGSSYDSPPHF
D: -; size: -; J: TRBJ2-4; V: TRBV29-1; DNA: TGCAGCGTAATTTATGGGTGGGGCATTCAGTACTTC; CDR3: CSVIYGWGIQYF
D: -; size: -; J: TRBJ1-2; V: TRBV5-5; DNA: TGTGCCATCAGCCCTCACCCGGACGGAGCTAACTATGGCTACACCTTC; CDR3: CAISPHPDGANYGYTF
D: -; size: many; J: TRBJ1-1; V: TRBV11-2; DNA: TGTGCCAGCAGCTTAGACTTTAGATGGGCGAACACTGAAGCTTTCTTT; CDR3: CASSLDFRWANTEAFF
D: -; size: -; J: TRBJ2-1; V: TRBV20-1; DNA: TGCAGTGCTAGTACCCCTCTGCAGTTCTTC; CDR3: CSASTPLQFF